The text below deals with one T cell receptor beta chain. Its cognate antigen has yet to be identified. No base-level quality is on record; no much larger clone is a single base apart. In light of the paper, this sample's time point label describes: patch test 3, about 24 weeks after DPC sensitization. The treatment or condition label on this specimen signifies: therapeutic diphenylcyclopropenone sensitization with weekly scalp DPC. Total RNA was extracted from unfractionated whole blood collected in Tempus Blood RNA tubes. Blood at each patch-test visit was drawn before the patch test was applied. Eligible patients were aged 18 to 70, diagnosed with alopecia, deemed suitable for DPC therapy, and excluded if pregnant. CDR1 and CDR2 (MDHEN, SYDVKM) derive from the germline V gene. At the junction V is shortened by 5 bases and J by 5 bases, with 16 bases in between. The CDR3, from cysteine to phenylalanine, totals 14 residues. The CDR3 DNA has 42 bases and is translated from base 1.

The record originates from a study of human T cells and chemical hapten exposure (dated by TCRdb to about 2021). Regarding the study in general: For sensitization, 2% DPC in acetone was applied to a 2 cm by 2 cm area of upper inner arm skin. Twenty-nine alopecia patients gave blood for TCR sequencing at one to four time points (pre-sensitization, 2, 6 and 24 weeks). The patient cohort, mostly female, included alopecia areata with under or over 50% scalp involvement, alopecia totalis and alopecia universalis. For every blood RNA sample, sequencing covered both the TCR alpha and TCR beta chains. Libraries were combined into a pool for sequencing, and differences in TCR yield between samples came mainly from small differences in library volumes within the pool. In alopecia patients, the study followed how the peripheral blood TCR repertoire changed in vivo over primary and secondary sensitization to diphenylcyclopropenone (DPC), a hapten. Patch testing was performed on the upper back with Finn chambers containing 0.01% DPC, and the patch tests were scored after 6 days according to International Contact Dermatitis Research Group standards. Weekly therapeutic DPC doses were additionally applied to the scalp of patients throughout the approximately 25-week study period. Blood was sampled from patients pre-sensitization (week 0) and at 2, 6 and about 24 weeks after DPC sensitization.

Library creation used RACE. Sequencing used a NextSeq 500. During library preparation, unique molecular identifiers were attached to individual cDNA molecules so that TCRs could be counted in a quantitative, reproducible way. On the study's bioinformatics: A median of about 89,000 TCRs per sample was observed, with a range of roughly 23,224 to 750,000. The Decombinator software suite was used to annotate the V, J and CDR3 of the TCR reads. For the PS versus PT1 abundance plots, all samples were subsampled to the same number of TCRs (28,000). Expanded TCRs were defined as absent before sensitization and observed at least eight times at the 2-week time point. TCRdb cleaned the public reads at Q25 with fastp, built clones with MiXCR and kept in-frame beta chains. Every distinct CDR3 protein forms one entry, paired with its most common genes and DNA. TCRdb, not the authors, supplied the V and J calls. The sample table contains around 40,000 distinct CDR3 sequences; only one count was recorded for roughly 13% of them. The ten top clones hold roughly 2.1% of the sample.

What the work shows at the level of the full study, not this receptor alone: A positive correlation was found between the number of PT1 expanded TCRs and patch test score, with significance reached at thresholds 8, 16 and 32 but not 4. Because all patients had alopecia, a presumed autoimmune disease, the immune response of the patients might differ from that of healthy individuals. Significantly more large CDR3 similarity clusters were formed by expanded TCRs than by pre-sensitization or healthy control sets, consistent with antigen-driven responses. Repeated subsampling changed both the strength of the expansion versus patch-test correlation and the threshold at which that correlation became significant. The number of TCRs above 1 in 1000 frequency did not change with DPC sensitization; there was no evidence of global repertoire structure alterations.

This receptor chain uses TRBV28 and TRBJ2-7, with a weak D call of TRBD1 (5 bases match). The sequence came from a woman in her thirties or forties with alopecia areata. Some clones in this sample may be carry-over from other donors' samples. The material sequenced was whole blood, taken in connection with sensitization to the hapten diphenylcyclopropenone (DPC). The DNA sequence follows: TGTGCCAGCAGTCCCGACAGTTCGGCTCACGAGCAGTACTTC. This yields the protein CASSPDSSAHEQYF.